This record concerns one TCR beta chain sequence. The data are from a study of blood T cell repertoires in COVID-19. Background on the study: Acute and convalescent COVID-19 samples came from the United States, Italy and Spain. In each case, the material was cDNA or gDNA derived from T cells, B-cell-depleted T cells, or PBMCs.

Cohort assignment relied on participant-reported clinical history. The length of the CDR3 is 14 residues. The V gene lost 10 bases and the J gene lost 4 bases, with 18 bases spanning the gap. CDR1 and CDR2 (germline): KGHDR, SFDVKD. Methods used by the authors: Cell counts per sample came from amplifying reference gene primers. TCRdb's copy holds only in-frame clones and misses some; the assay was immunoSEQ multiplex PCR. V, J and clone size are those of that table, while D and trimming were read from the DNA. The data show 200,000 or so clones, with around 86% seen just once and about 4% held by the top ten.

The V gene is TRBV24-1, the J gene TRBJ1-2; possibly TRBD1 for D (5 bases). Sequenced sample: PBMCs or T cells enriched from blood (not recorded which). The sequence derives from a woman aged 35 to 49 with acute COVID-19. CDR3 coding DNA: TGTGCCACGTCGGGGGGGAGAGATCCCTATGGCTACACCTTC. This codes for CATSGGRDPYGYTF.